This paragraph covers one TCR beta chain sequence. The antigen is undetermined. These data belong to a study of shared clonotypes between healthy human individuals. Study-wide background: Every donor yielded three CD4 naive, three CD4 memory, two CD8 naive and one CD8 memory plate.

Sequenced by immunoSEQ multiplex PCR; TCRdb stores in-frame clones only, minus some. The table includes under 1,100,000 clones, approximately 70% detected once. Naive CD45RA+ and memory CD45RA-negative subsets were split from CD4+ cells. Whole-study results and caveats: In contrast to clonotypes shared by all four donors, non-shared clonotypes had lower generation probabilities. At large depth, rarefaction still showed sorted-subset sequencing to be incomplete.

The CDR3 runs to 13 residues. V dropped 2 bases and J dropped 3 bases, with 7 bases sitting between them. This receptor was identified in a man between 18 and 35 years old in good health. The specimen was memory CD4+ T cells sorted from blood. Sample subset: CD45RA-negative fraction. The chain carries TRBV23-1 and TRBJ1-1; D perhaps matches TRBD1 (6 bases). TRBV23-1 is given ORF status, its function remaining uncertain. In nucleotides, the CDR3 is TGCGCCAGCAGTCAAAACAGGGACACTGAAGCTTTCTTT. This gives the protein CASSQNRDTEAFF.